The rows below give T cell receptor beta chains drawn from one sample of a study of control samples from healthy donors and cancer patients. Sequencing was performed with immunoSEQ multiplex PCR; in TCRdb, only in-frame clones are kept and a portion is missing. The table shows 90,000 to 100,000 clones, with over 60% occurring only once. The sequencing sample was made of blood. These TCRs come from a woman in her twenties or thirties in good health. Each CDR3 is given with its conserved first and last residue. Fields, in order: J gene, clone size, V gene, D gene, CDR3 protein, CDR3 DNA. D genes are given only for firm matches. Where a row states a size, it is once, few, many or the class of an expanded clone; other rows omit it.

J gene: TRBJ2-5; clone size: once; V gene: TRBV5-8; D gene: NA; CDR3 protein: CASSLNLLIETQYF; CDR3 DNA: TGTGCCAGCAGCTTGAATCTATTAATAGAGACCCAGTACTTC
J gene: TRBJ2-2; clone size: NA; V gene: TRBV6-6; D gene: TRBD1; CDR3 protein: CASRLTGDTGELFF; CDR3 DNA: TGTGCCAGCAGATTAACAGGGGACACCGGGGAGCTGTTTTTT
J gene: TRBJ2-2; clone size: NA; V gene: TRBV27; D gene: TRBD2; CDR3 protein: CASGAGGVTGELFF; CDR3 DNA: TGTGCCAGCGGAGCGGGGGGGGTGACCGGGGAGCTGTTTTTT
J gene: TRBJ2-7; clone size: once; V gene: TRBV5-1; D gene: TRBD2; CDR3 protein: CASSLAPGLANEQYF; CDR3 DNA: TGCGCCAGCAGCTTGGCTCCGGGACTAGCGAACGAGCAGTACTTC
J gene: TRBJ1-1; clone size: once; V gene: TRBV3-1/TRBV3-2; D gene: NA; CDR3 protein: CASRKNTEAFF; CDR3 DNA: TGTGCCAGCAGGAAAAATACTGAAGCTTTCTTT
J gene: TRBJ1-2; clone size: NA; V gene: TRBV19; D gene: NA; CDR3 protein: CATTTMGMAGAGYGYTF; CDR3 DNA: TGTGCCACCACCACAATGGGGATGGCAGGGGCCGGCTATGGCTACACCTTC
J gene: TRBJ1-5; clone size: NA; V gene: TRBV10-3; D gene: NA; CDR3 protein: CAISESTGLNQPQHF; CDR3 DNA: TGTGCCATCAGTGAGTCGACAGGACTCAATCAGCCCCAGCATTTT
J gene: TRBJ2-1; clone size: NA; V gene: TRBV30; D gene: TRBD2; CDR3 protein: CAWTFSASGFYNEQFF; CDR3 DNA: TGTGCCTGGACCTTCTCGGCTAGCGGATTCTACAATGAGCAGTTCTTC
J gene: TRBJ1-4; clone size: NA; V gene: TRBV19; D gene: NA; CDR3 protein: CASSNPGSPNEKLFF; CDR3 DNA: TGTGCCAGTAGTAACCCAGGGTCGCCTAATGAAAAACTGTTTTTT
J gene: TRBJ2-7; clone size: NA; V gene: TRBV3-1/TRBV3-2; D gene: NA; CDR3 protein: CASSLPIPSGSDEQYF; CDR3 DNA: TGTGCCAGCAGCCTTCCAATCCCTTCGGGTAGCGACGAGCAGTACTTC
J gene: TRBJ1-2; clone size: NA; V gene: TRBV5-8; D gene: NA; CDR3 protein: CASSLLPANYGYTF; CDR3 DNA: TGTGCCAGCAGCTTGCTGCCCGCTAACTATGGCTACACCTTC
J gene: TRBJ1-4; clone size: few; V gene: TRBV6-6; D gene: NA; CDR3 protein: CASSRAQTNEKLFF; CDR3 DNA: TGTGCCAGCAGTCGAGCACAAACTAATGAAAAACTGTTTTTT
J gene: TRBJ2-5; clone size: NA; V gene: TRBV15; D gene: NA; CDR3 protein: CATSRVGARETQYF; CDR3 DNA: TGTGCCACCAGCAGAGTGGGGGCGCGGGAGACCCAGTACTTC
J gene: TRBJ1-2; clone size: NA; V gene: TRBV19; D gene: NA; CDR3 protein: CASSIDLGRGGGYTF; CDR3 DNA: TGTGCCAGTAGTATAGATCTCGGCAGGGGAGGCGGCTACACCTTC
J gene: TRBJ2-4; clone size: NA; V gene: TRBV19; D gene: NA; CDR3 protein: CASRLTAVTKNIQYF; CDR3 DNA: TGTGCCAGTCGGTTGACGGCGGTGACCAAAAACATTCAGTACTTC
J gene: TRBJ2-7; clone size: once; V gene: TRBV7-8; D gene: NA; CDR3 protein: CASSLGTHSYEQYF; CDR3 DNA: TGTGCCAGCAGTCTTGGGACACACTCCTACGAGCAGTACTTC
J gene: TRBJ2-1; clone size: NA; V gene: TRBV29-1; D gene: NA; CDR3 protein: CRAGSHGYNEQFF; CDR3 DNA: TGCAGGGCTGGGTCCCATGGGTACAATGAGCAGTTCTTC
J gene: TRBJ2-5; clone size: NA; V gene: TRBV5-1; D gene: TRBD1; CDR3 protein: CASSLGVGQGYQETQYF; CDR3 DNA: TGCGCCAGCAGCTTGGGGGTTGGACAGGGATACCAAGAGACCCAGTACTTC
J gene: TRBJ1-3; clone size: once; V gene: TRBV5-1; D gene: TRBD1; CDR3 protein: CASSLAQGAGNTIYF; CDR3 DNA: TGCGCCAGCAGCTTGGCCCAGGGGGCAGGAAACACCATATATTTT
J gene: TRBJ1-4; clone size: NA; V gene: TRBV30; D gene: NA; CDR3 protein: CAWKIGRGNEKLFF; CDR3 DNA: TGTGCCTGGAAGATAGGGCGAGGTAATGAAAAACTGTTTTTT
J gene: TRBJ2-7; clone size: NA; V gene: TRBV27; D gene: TRBD2; CDR3 protein: CASKNSFGTSGEQYF; CDR3 DNA: TGTGCCAGCAAAAACTCCTTCGGGACTAGCGGGGAGCAGTACTTC
J gene: TRBJ1-1; clone size: few; V gene: TRBV4-1; D gene: NA; CDR3 protein: CASSLQLQAEAFF; CDR3 DNA: TGCGCCAGCAGCCTACAGTTACAGGCTGAAGCTTTCTTT
J gene: TRBJ1-1; clone size: NA; V gene: TRBV18; D gene: TRBD1; CDR3 protein: CASSIGQDTEAFF; CDR3 DNA: TGTGCCAGCTCAATTGGACAGGACACTGAAGCTTTCTTT
J gene: TRBJ2-6; clone size: NA; V gene: TRBV10-3; D gene: TRBD1; CDR3 protein: CAISGTGGAGANVLTF; CDR3 DNA: TGTGCCATCAGTGGGACAGGGGGCGCTGGGGCCAACGTCCTGACTTTC
J gene: TRBJ1-5; clone size: NA; V gene: TRBV6-1; D gene: TRBD1; CDR3 protein: CASSGQGAANSNQPQHF; CDR3 DNA: TGTGCCAGCAGTGGACAGGGGGCGGCTAACAGCAATCAGCCCCAGCATTTT
J gene: TRBJ2-5; clone size: NA; V gene: TRBV2; D gene: TRBD1; CDR3 protein: CASSVGGAYQETQYF; CDR3 DNA: TGTGCCAGCAGTGTAGGGGGCGCTTACCAAGAGACCCAGTACTTC
J gene: TRBJ2-7; clone size: NA; V gene: TRBV5-4; D gene: TRBD1; CDR3 protein: CASSWERQGSSYEQYF; CDR3 DNA: TGTGCCAGCAGCTGGGAAAGACAGGGATCTTCCTACGAGCAGTACTTC
J gene: TRBJ1-6; clone size: few; V gene: TRBV25-1; D gene: TRBD1; CDR3 protein: CASSEGGTGRSPLHF; CDR3 DNA: TGTGCCAGCAGTGAAGGAGGGACAGGGAGATCACCCCTCCACTTT
J gene: TRBJ1-1; clone size: NA; V gene: TRBV9; D gene: NA; CDR3 protein: CASSVGAGGGTEAFF; CDR3 DNA: TGTGCCAGCAGCGTAGGGGCAGGTGGGGGAACTGAAGCTTTCTTT
J gene: TRBJ2-7; clone size: NA; V gene: TRBV6-5; D gene: NA; CDR3 protein: CASSSKGWGLGEQYF; CDR3 DNA: TGTGCCAGCAGCTCCAAGGGGTGGGGATTGGGGGAGCAGTACTTC
J gene: TRBJ1-1; clone size: NA; V gene: TRBV10-2; D gene: TRBD1; CDR3 protein: CASKGQGATEAFF; CDR3 DNA: TGCGCCAGCAAGGGCCAGGGGGCGACTGAAGCTTTCTTT
J gene: TRBJ1-3; clone size: NA; V gene: TRBV7-2; D gene: NA; CDR3 protein: CASSWDSGNTIYF; CDR3 DNA: TGTGCCAGCAGCTGGGACTCTGGAAACACCATATATTTT
J gene: TRBJ1-4; clone size: NA; V gene: TRBV19; D gene: NA; CDR3 protein: CASSRGTSHNEKLFF; CDR3 DNA: TGTGCCAGTAGTAGAGGGACTTCACATAATGAAAAACTGTTTTTT
J gene: TRBJ2-1; clone size: NA; V gene: TRBV5-1; D gene: TRBD2; CDR3 protein: CASSPRTSGGRDEQFF; CDR3 DNA: TGCGCCAGCAGCCCACGGACTAGCGGGGGGAGGGATGAGCAGTTCTTC
J gene: TRBJ1-3; clone size: NA; V gene: TRBV4-1; D gene: NA; CDR3 protein: CASSQQQTGAGNTIYF; CDR3 DNA: TGCGCCAGCAGCCAACAACAGACAGGCGCTGGAAACACCATATATTTT
J gene: TRBJ2-3; clone size: NA; V gene: TRBV10-3; D gene: TRBD2; CDR3 protein: CAISESGRVHEQYF; CDR3 DNA: TGTGCCATCAGTGAGTCGGGGAGGGTTCATGAACAGTATTTT
J gene: TRBJ1-1; clone size: NA; V gene: TRBV10-3; D gene: NA; CDR3 protein: CAISVGGGTEAFF; CDR3 DNA: TGTGCCATCAGTGTTGGGGGAGGCACTGAAGCTTTCTTT
J gene: TRBJ2-1; clone size: NA; V gene: TRBV21-1; D gene: NA; CDR3 protein: CASRRTGKNEQFF; CDR3 DNA: TGTGCCAGCAGGAGGACAGGGAAAAATGAGCAGTTCTTC
J gene: TRBJ2-2; clone size: few; V gene: TRBV11-3; D gene: TRBD1; CDR3 protein: CASSGTGPGELFF; CDR3 DNA: TGTGCCAGCAGCGGGACAGGTCCCGGGGAGCTGTTTTTT
J gene: TRBJ1-2; clone size: NA; V gene: TRBV19; D gene: TRBD1; CDR3 protein: CASSIGDRGYGYTF; CDR3 DNA: TGTGCCAGTAGTATCGGGGACAGGGGGTATGGCTACACCTTC
J gene: TRBJ2-3; clone size: NA; V gene: TRBV7-8; D gene: NA; CDR3 protein: CASSGTRGDTQYF; CDR3 DNA: TGTGCCAGCAGCGGGACCAGGGGCGATACGCAGTATTTT
J gene: TRBJ2-3; clone size: NA; V gene: TRBV5-1; D gene: NA; CDR3 protein: CASSLGGPGTDTQYF; CDR3 DNA: TGCGCCAGCAGCTTGGGAGGTCCTGGCACAGATACGCAGTATTTT
J gene: TRBJ2-1; clone size: few; V gene: TRBV7-2; D gene: TRBD1; CDR3 protein: CASCARDRGYNEQFF; CDR3 DNA: TGTGCCAGCTGTGCCCGGGACAGGGGCTACAATGAGCAGTTCTTC
J gene: TRBJ2-3; clone size: NA; V gene: TRBV4-3; D gene: NA; CDR3 protein: CASSQSTRTDTQYF; CDR3 DNA: TGCGCCAGCAGCCAATCGACTAGGACAGATACGCAGTATTTT
J gene: TRBJ2-7; clone size: NA; V gene: TRBV5-4; D gene: TRBD2; CDR3 protein: CASSFGSGGASGEQYF; CDR3 DNA: TGTGCCAGCAGCTTTGGGAGCGGGGGGGCTAGTGGCGAGCAGTACTTC
J gene: TRBJ2-5; clone size: NA; V gene: TRBV7-8; D gene: TRBD2; CDR3 protein: CASSISGGQETQYF; CDR3 DNA: TGTGCCAGCAGCATTAGCGGGGGCCAAGAGACCCAGTACTTC
J gene: TRBJ1-2; clone size: NA; V gene: TRBV7-9; D gene: NA; CDR3 protein: CASTYQGGSNYGYTF; CDR3 DNA: TGTGCCAGCACCTACCAAGGGGGTAGTAACTATGGCTACACCTTC
J gene: TRBJ2-7; clone size: NA; V gene: TRBV21-1; D gene: NA; CDR3 protein: CASSKKTPFGQYF; CDR3 DNA: TGTGCCAGCAGCAAAAAAACCCCCTTCGGGCAGTACTTC
J gene: TRBJ1-3; clone size: NA; V gene: TRBV5-6; D gene: NA; CDR3 protein: CASSFMDTGNTIYF; CDR3 DNA: TGTGCCAGCAGCTTCATGGATACTGGAAACACCATATATTTT
J gene: TRBJ2-3; clone size: NA; V gene: TRBV30; D gene: TRBD2; CDR3 protein: CAWSVQAGGADTQYF; CDR3 DNA: TGTGCCTGGAGTGTACAAGCGGGGGGAGCAGATACGCAGTATTTT
J gene: TRBJ2-2; clone size: NA; V gene: TRBV6-4; D gene: NA; CDR3 protein: CASSETANTGELFF; CDR3 DNA: TGTGCCAGCAGTGAGACAGCGAACACCGGGGAGCTGTTTTTT
J gene: TRBJ1-5; clone size: NA; V gene: TRBV29-1; D gene: NA; CDR3 protein: CSVAGVGNQPQHF; CDR3 DNA: TGCAGCGTTGCCGGGGTAGGCAATCAGCCCCAGCATTTT
J gene: TRBJ2-5; clone size: once; V gene: TRBV10-3; D gene: NA; CDR3 protein: CAISESGNQYQETQYF; CDR3 DNA: TGTGCCATCAGTGAGTCAGGGAACCAGTACCAAGAGACCCAGTACTTC
J gene: TRBJ1-1; clone size: NA; V gene: TRBV9; D gene: TRBD1; CDR3 protein: CASSTVDRGATEAFF; CDR3 DNA: TGTGCCAGCAGCACCGTCGACAGGGGGGCCACTGAAGCTTTCTTT
J gene: TRBJ2-7; clone size: NA; V gene: TRBV18; D gene: NA; CDR3 protein: CASSLGADTTYEQYF; CDR3 DNA: TGTGCCAGCTCACTAGGGGCAGACACTACCTACGAGCAGTACTTC
J gene: TRBJ1-5; clone size: few; V gene: TRBV18; D gene: NA; CDR3 protein: CASSGSSNQPQHF; CDR3 DNA: TGTGCCAGCTCGGGGAGTAGCAATCAGCCCCAGCATTTT
J gene: TRBJ1-6; clone size: NA; V gene: TRBV12-5; D gene: NA; CDR3 protein: CASGQGNNSPLHF; CDR3 DNA: TGTGCTAGTGGTCAGGGGAATAATTCACCCCTCCACTTT
J gene: TRBJ2-1; clone size: few; V gene: TRBV7-2; D gene: NA; CDR3 protein: CASSSVGEQFF; CDR3 DNA: TGTGCCAGCAGCTCGGTGGGTGAGCAGTTCTTC